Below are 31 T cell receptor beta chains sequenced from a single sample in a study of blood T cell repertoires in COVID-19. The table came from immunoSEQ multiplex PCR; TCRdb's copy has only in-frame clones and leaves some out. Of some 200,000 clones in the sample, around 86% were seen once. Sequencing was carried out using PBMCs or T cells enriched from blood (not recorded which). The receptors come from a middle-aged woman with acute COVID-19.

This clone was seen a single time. For the CDR3, the DNA is TGTGCCAGCAGCCCTAGGAGTGGGGCCAACGTCCTGACTTTC. Its translation is CASSPRSGANVLTF. The genes are TRBV4-2 and TRBJ2-6, with no clear D. This CDR3 comprises 14 residues. The germline gives CDR1 LGHNA, CDR2 YNFKEQ. V was cut by 4 bases and J by 3 bases, with 7 bases left in between.

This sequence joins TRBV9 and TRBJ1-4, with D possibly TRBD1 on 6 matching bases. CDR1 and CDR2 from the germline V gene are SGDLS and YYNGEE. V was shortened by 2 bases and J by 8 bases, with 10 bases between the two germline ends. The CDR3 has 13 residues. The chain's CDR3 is CASSVTGNEKLFF. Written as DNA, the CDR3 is TGTGCCAGCAGCGTTACAGGGAACGAAAAACTGTTTTTT.

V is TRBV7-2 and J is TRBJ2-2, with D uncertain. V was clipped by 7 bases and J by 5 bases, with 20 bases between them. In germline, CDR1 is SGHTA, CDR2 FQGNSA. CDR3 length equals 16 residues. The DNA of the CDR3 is TGTGCCAGCATCCTTATTCCAACCCTCCAGACCGGGGAGCTGTTTTTT. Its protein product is CASILIPTLQTGELFF. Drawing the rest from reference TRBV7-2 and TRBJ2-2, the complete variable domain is GAGVSQSPSNKVTEKGKDVELRCDPISGHTALYWYRQSLGQGLEFLIYFQGNSAPDKSGLPSDRFSAERTGGSVSTLTIQRTQQEDSAVYLCASILIPTLQTGELFFGEGSRLTVL.

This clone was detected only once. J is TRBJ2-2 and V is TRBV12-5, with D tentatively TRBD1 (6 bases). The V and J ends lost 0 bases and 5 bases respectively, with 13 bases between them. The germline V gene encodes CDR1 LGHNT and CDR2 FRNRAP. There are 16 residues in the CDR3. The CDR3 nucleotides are TGTGCTAGTGGTTTGGTACACGTCCAGGGGACCGGGGAGCTGTTTTTT. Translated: CASGLVHVQGTGELFF.

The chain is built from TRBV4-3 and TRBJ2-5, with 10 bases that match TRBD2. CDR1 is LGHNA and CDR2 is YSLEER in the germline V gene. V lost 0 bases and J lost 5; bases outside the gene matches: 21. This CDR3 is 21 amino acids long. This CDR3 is CASSQEWLATSGDAPWETQYF. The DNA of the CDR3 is TGCGCCAGCAGCCAAGAGTGGTTAGCCACTAGCGGGGACGCTCCCTGGGAGACCCAGTACTTC.

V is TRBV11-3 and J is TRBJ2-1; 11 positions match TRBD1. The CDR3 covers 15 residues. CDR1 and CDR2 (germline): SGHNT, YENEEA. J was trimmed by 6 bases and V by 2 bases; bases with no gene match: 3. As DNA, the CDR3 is TGTGCCAGCAGCTTAAGGGGGACAGGGGGCAATGAGCAGTTCTTC. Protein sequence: CASSLRGTGGNEQFF.

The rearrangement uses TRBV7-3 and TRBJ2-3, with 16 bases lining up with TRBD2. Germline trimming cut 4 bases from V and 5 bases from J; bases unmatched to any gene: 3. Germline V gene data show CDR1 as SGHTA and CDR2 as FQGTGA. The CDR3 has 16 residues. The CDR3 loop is CASSSGTSGGVDTQYF. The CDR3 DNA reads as TGTGCCAGCAGCTCTGGGACTAGCGGGGGGGTAGATACGCAGTATTTT.

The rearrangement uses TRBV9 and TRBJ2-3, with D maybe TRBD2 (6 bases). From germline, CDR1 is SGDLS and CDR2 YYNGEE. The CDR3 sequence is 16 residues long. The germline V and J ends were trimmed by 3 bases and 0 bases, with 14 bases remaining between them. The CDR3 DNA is TGTGCCAGCAGCGGACGCTCGGACTACAGCACAGATACGCAGTATTTT. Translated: CASSGRSDYSTDTQYF.

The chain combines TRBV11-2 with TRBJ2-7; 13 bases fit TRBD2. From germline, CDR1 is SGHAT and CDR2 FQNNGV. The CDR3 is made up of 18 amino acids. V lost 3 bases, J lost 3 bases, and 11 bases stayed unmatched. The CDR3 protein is CASSFGTSGEKYLYEQYV. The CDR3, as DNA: TGTGCCAGCAGCTTCGGGACTAGCGGGGAGAAATACCTCTACGAGCAGTACGTC.

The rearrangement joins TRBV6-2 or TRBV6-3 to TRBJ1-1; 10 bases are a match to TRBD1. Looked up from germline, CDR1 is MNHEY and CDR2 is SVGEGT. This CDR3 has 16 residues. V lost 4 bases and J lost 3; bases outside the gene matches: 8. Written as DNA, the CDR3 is TGTGCCAGCAGTTCCTCCCGGGACAGGGGTGACACTGAAGCTTTCTTT. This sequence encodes CASSSSRDRGDTEAFF.

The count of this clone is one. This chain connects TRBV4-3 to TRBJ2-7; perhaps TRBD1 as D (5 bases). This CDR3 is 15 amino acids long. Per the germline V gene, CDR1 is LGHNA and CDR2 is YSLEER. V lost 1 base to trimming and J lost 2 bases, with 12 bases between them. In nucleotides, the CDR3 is TGCGCCAGCAGCCAAGGAGTAGGGGCCCCCTACGAGCAGTACTTC. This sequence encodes CASSQGVGAPYEQYF.

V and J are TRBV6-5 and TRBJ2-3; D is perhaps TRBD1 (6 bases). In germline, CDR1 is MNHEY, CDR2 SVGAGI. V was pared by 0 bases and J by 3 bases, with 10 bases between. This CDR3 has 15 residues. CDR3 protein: CASSYSGTSTDTQYF. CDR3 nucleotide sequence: TGTGCCAGCAGTTACTCCGGGACATCTACAGATACGCAGTATTTT.

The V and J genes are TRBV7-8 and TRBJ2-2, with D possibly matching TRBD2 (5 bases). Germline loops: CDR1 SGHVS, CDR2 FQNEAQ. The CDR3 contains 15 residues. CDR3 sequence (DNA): TGTGCTTCCTCAGCGGTAAAGGCGAACACCGGGGAGCTGTTTTTT. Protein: CASSAVKANTGELFF.

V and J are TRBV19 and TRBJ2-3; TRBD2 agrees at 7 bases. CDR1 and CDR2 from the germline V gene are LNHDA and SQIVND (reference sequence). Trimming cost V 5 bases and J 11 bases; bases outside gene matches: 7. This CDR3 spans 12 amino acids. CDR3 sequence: CASSAPGTKQYF. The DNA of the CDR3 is TGTGCCAGTAGTGCCCCCGGGACTAAGCAGTATTTT.

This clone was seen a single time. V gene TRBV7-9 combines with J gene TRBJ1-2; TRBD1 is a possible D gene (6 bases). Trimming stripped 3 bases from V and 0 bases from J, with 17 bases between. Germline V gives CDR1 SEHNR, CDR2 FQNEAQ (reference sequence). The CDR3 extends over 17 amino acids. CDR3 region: CASSFALQGTTNYGYTF. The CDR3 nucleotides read TGTGCCAGCAGCTTCGCCCTCCAGGGGACAACTAACTATGGCTACACCTTC.

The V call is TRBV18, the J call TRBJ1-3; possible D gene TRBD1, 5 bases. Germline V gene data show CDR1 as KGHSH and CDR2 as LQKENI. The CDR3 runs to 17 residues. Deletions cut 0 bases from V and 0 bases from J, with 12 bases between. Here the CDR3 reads CASSPPGGTLSGNTIYF. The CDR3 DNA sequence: TGTGCCAGCTCACCACCCGGGGGGACCCTCTCTGGAAACACCATATATTTT.

CDR3 sequence reads: CASSPGQGLNTEAFF. For the CDR3, the DNA is TGTGCCAGCAGCCCCGGACAGGGCCTGAACACTGAAGCTTTCTTT. V is TRBV5-4 and J is TRBJ1-1; 8 nucleotides match TRBD1. The CDR3 loop spans 15 amino acids. The ends lost 4 bases at V and 0 bases at J; junction bases unmatched: 5. Germline values: CDR1 SGHNT, CDR2 YYREEE (reference sequence).

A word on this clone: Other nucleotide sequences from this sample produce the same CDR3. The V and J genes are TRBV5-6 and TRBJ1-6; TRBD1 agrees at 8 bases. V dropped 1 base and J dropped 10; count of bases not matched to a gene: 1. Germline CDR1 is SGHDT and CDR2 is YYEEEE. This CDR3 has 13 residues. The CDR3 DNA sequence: TGTGCCAGCAGCTTGACAGGGGGATCACCCCTCCACTTT. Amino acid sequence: CASSLTGGSPLHF.

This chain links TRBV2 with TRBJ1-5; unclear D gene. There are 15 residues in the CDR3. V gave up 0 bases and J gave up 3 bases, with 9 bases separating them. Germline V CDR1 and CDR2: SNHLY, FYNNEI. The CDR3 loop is CASSEAPGLNQPQHF. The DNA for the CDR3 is TGTGCCAGCAGTGAAGCGCCGGGTCTCAATCAGCCCCAGCATTTT.

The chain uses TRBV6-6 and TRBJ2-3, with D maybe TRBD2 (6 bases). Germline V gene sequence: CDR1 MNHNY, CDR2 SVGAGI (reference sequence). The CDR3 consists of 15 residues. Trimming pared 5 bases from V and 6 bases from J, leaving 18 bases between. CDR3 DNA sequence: TGTGCCAGCAGTCCACGTGGCGGGACGTCTGATACGCAGTATTTT. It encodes CASSPRGGTSDTQYF.

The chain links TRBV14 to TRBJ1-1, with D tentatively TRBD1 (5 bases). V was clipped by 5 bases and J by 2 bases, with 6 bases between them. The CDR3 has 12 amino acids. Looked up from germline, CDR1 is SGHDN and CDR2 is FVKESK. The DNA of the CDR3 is TGTGCCAGCAGCACAGGTAACACTGAAGCTTTCTTT. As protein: CASSTGNTEAFF.

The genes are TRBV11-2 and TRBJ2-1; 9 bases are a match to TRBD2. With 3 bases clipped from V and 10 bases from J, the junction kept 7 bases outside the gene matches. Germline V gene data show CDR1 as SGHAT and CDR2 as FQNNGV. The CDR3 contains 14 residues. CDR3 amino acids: CASSFGRGGQEQFF. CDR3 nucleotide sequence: TGTGCCAGCAGCTTTGGGCGGGGGGGCCAGGAGCAGTTCTTC.

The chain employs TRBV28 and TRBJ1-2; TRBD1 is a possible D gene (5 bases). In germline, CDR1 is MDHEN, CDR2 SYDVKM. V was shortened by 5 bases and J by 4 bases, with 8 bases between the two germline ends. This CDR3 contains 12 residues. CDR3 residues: CASSRDSYGYTF. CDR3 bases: TGTGCCAGCAGTCGAGACAGCTATGGCTACACCTTC.

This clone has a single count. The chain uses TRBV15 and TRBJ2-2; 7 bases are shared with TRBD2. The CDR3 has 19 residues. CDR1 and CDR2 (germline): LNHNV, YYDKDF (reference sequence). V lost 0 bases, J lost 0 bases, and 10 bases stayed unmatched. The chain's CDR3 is CATSRDRGWEGPNTGELFF. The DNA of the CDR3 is TGTGCCACCAGCAGAGATCGGGGTTGGGAGGGCCCGAACACCGGGGAGCTGTTTTTT.

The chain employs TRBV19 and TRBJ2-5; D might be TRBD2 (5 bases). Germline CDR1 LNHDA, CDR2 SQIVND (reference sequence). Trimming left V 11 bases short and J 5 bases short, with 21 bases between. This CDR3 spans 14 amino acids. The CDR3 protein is CASGGWGPPETQYF. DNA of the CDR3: TGTGCCTCTGGAGGATGGGGTCCCCCCGAGACCCAGTACTTC.

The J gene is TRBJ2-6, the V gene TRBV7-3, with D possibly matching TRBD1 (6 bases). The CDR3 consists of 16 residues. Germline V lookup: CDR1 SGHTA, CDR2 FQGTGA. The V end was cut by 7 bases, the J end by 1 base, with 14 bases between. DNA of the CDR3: TGTGCCAGCACCGGACAGAGCACTTCTGGGGCCAACGTCCTGACTTTC. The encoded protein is CASTGQSTSGANVLTF.

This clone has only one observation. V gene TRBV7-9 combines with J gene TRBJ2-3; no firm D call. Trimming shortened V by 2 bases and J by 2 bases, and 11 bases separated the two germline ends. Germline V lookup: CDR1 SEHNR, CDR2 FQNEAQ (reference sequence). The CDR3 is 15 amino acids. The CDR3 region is CASSLTETFTDTQYF. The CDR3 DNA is TGTGCCAGCAGCTTAACGGAGACGTTCACAGATACGCAGTATTTT.

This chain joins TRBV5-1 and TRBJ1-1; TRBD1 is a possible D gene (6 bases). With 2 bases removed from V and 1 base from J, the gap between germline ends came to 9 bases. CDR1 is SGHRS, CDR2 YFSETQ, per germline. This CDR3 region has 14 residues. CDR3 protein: CASSFGGPNTEAFF. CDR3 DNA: TGCGCCAGCAGCTTCGGGGGGCCGAACACTGAAGCTTTCTTT.

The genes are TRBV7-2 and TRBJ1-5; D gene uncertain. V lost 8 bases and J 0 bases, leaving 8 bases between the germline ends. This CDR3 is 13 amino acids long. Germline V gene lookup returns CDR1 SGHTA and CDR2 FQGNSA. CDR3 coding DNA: TGTGCCAGCGGCGGGAATAGCAATCAGCCCCAGCATTTT. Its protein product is CASGGNSNQPQHF.

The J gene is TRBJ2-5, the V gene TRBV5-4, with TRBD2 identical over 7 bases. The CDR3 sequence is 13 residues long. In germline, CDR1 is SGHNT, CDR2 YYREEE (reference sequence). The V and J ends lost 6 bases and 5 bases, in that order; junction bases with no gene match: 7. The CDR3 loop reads CASTRGVQETQYF. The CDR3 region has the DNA TGTGCCAGCACCCGGGGGGTCCAGGAGACCCAGTACTTC.

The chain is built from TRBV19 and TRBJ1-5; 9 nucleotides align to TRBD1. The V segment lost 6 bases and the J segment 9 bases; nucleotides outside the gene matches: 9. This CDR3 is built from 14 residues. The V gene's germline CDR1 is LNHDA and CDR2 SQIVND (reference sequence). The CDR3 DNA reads TGTGCCAGTAGGAAGGGACAGGGCATGTCGCCCCAGCATTTT. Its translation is CASRKGQGMSPQHF.